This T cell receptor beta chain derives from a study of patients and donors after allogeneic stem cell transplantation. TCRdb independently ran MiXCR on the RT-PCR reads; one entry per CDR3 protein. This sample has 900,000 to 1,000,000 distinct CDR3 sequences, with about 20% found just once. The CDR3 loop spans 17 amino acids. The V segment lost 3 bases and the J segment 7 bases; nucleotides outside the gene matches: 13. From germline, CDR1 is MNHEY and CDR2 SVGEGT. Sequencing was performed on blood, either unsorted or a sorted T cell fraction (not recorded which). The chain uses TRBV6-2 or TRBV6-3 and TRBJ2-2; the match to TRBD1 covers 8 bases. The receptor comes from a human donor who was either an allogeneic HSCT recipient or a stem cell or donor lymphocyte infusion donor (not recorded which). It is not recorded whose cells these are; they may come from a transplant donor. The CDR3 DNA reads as TGTGCCAGCAGTTATTCTCCGGGACAGGCTTTCGGCGGGGAGCTGTTTTTT. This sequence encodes CASSYSPGQAFGGELFF.